The 18 T cell receptor beta chains presented below share a single source sample, sequenced in a study of T cell clonality in common variable immunodeficiency. Produced via immunoSEQ multiplex PCR; TCRdb's table is partial and in-frame only. The sample has 35,000 to 50,000 clones, none seen only once. The sequencing sample was made of peripheral blood mononuclear cells. Receptors originate from a person aged 18 to 75 in good health.

This clone was recorded many times. The read is 3 residues too short to cover the CDR3 end, so that end is filled in from the germline J gene. V is TRBV11-3 and J is TRBJ2-1, with D perhaps being TRBD1 or TRBD2 (7 bases each). Germline V gene data show CDR1 as SGHNT and CDR2 as YENEEA. Deletions cut 10 bases from V and 7 bases from J, with 17 bases between. This CDR3 spans 13 amino acids. CDR3: CATRRQGGNEQFF. The part of the CDR3 DNA that was read is TGTGCCACCAGAAGACAGGGAGGGAATGAG.

This clone was recorded many times. The read gets to within 3 residues of the CDR3 end, and the germline J gene fills in the rest. J is TRBJ2-7 and V is TRBV20-1; the match to TRBD1 covers 10 bases. The ends lost 5 bases at V and 3 bases at J; junction bases unmatched: 4. Germline lookup yields CDR1 DFQATT and CDR2 SNEGSKA (reference sequence). This CDR3 region has 13 residues. This CDR3 is CSAYGQGVYEQYF. The CDR3 DNA, read in part, is TGCAGTGCTTACGGACAGGGGGTCTACGAG.

This clone was seen at least ten times. The read gets to within 3 residues of the CDR3 end, and the germline J gene fills in the rest. V gene TRBV20-1 combines with J gene TRBJ1-6, with 8 bases lining up with TRBD1. Trimming took 0 bases from V and 12 from J; bases not matched to a gene: 13. The CDR3 is 16 amino acids. The germline V gene has CDR1 DFQATT and CDR2 SNEGSKA (reference sequence). CDR3 DNA, as far as it was read: TGCAGTGCTAGAGATATTGCCGGGACAGGCGGAGGACCC. It translates to CSARDIAGTGGGP. The full CDR3 protein reads CSARDIAGTGGGPLHF.

At least ten counts were recorded for this clone. The read finishes 3 residues shy of the CDR3 end, and the germline J gene is used to complete it. The rearrangement uses TRBV24-1 and TRBJ1-2, with 12 bases that match TRBD1. The junction had 5 bases not matched to a gene; V was cut back by 3 bases and J by 7 bases. This CDR3 region has 15 residues. Germline loops: CDR1 KGHDR, CDR2 SFDVKD. The covered CDR3 bases are TGTGCCACCAGTGATCGGGACAGGGGGCTCGGTGGC. Amino acids: CATSDRDRGLGG. The whole CDR3 protein reads CATSDRDRGLGGYTF.

Ten or more counts support this clone. The read ends 3 residues shy of where the CDR3 ends; the end is completed using the germline J gene. V usage is TRBV2 and J usage is TRBJ2-5, with 7 bases lining up with TRBD1. The CDR3 is 16 residues long. Germline values: CDR1 SNHLY, CDR2 FYNNEI. V lost 0 bases, J lost 4 bases, and 8 bases stayed unmatched. CDR3 sequence reads: CASSEALWTGPETQYF. Incomplete CDR3 DNA: TGTGCCAGCAGTGAAGCGCTTTGGACAGGCCCAGAGACC.

In this sample, this clone turned up many times. The DNA ends 3 residues before the CDR3 does, and the rest of the CDR3 is filled in from the germline J gene. The gene calls are TRBV30 and TRBJ1-5; 9 bases fit TRBD1. The CDR3 has 12 amino acids. CDR1 GTSNPN and CDR2 SVGIG come from the germline V gene (reference sequence). The V and J ends lost 5 bases and 5 bases, in that order; junction bases with no gene match: 1. CDR3 region: CAWGDRDQPQHF. The part of the CDR3 DNA that was read is TGTGCCTGGGGGGACAGGGATCAGCCC. The full variable domain, completed using reference TRBV30 and TRBJ1-5, is SQTIHQWPATLVQPVGSPLSLECTVEGTSNPNLYWYRQAAGRGLQLLFYSVGIGQISSEVPQNLSASRPQDRQFILSSKKLLLSDSGFYLCAWGDRDQPQHFGDGTRLSIL.

Many counts were recorded for this clone. The observed sequence ends 3 residues before the CDR3 terminus, with the missing tail filled in from the germline J gene. The chain carries TRBV20-1 and TRBJ2-1; TRBD2 agrees at 11 bases. Per the germline V gene, CDR1 is DFQATT and CDR2 is SNEGSKA (reference sequence). This CDR3 has 17 amino acids. V shed 1 base, J shed 2 bases, and the junction held 7 bases outside the gene matches. Partial CDR3 DNA: TGCAGTGCTAGAGGATGGACTAGCGGGCAACCCTACAATGAG. Its protein product is CSARGWTSGQPYNE. The full CDR3 sequence reads CSARGWTSGQPYNEQFF.

This clone showed up many times. The read stops 3 residues short of the end of the CDR3; the missing end is completed from the germline J gene. The chain joins TRBV6-1 to TRBJ2-7; 8 nucleotides align to TRBD2. The CDR3 sequence is 18 residues long. Trimming took 2 bases from V and 0 from J; bases not matched to a gene: 12. Germline CDR1 MNHNS, CDR2 SASEGT. CDR3 sequence reads: CASSEFYVGGGGSYEQYF. The DNA read from the CDR3 is TGTGCCAGCAGTGAATTTTATGTCGGGGGGGGAGGCTCCTACGAG.

This clone came up many times. The read ends 3 residues before the CDR3 terminus; that terminus is restored from the germline J gene. V and J are TRBV20-1 and TRBJ1-1; maybe TRBD1 (5 bases). Germline assignment: CDR1 DFQATT and CDR2 SNEGSKA (reference sequence). Trimming shortened V by 3 bases and J by 6 bases, and 14 bases separated the two germline ends. The CDR3 totals 13 residues. The DNA read from the CDR3 is TGCAGTGCTAGGAGATTACCGGGGGCTGAA. Translating gives CSARRLPGAE. The CDR3 in full is CSARRLPGAEAFF.

This clone was counted at least ten times. CDR3 in amino acids: CASSGDRRKLFF. The CDR3 bases that were read are TGTGCCAGCAGTGGTGACAGGCGCAAA. The chain carries TRBV2 and TRBJ1-4; possibly TRBD1 for D (6 bases). The observed sequence ends 3 residues before the CDR3 terminus, with the missing tail filled in from the germline J gene. The CDR3 has 12 amino acids. Germline V gene data show CDR1 as SNHLY and CDR2 as FYNNEI. The variable domain in full, with the rest retrieved from reference TRBV2 and TRBJ1-4, is EPEVTQTPSHQVTQMGQEVILRCVPISNHLYFYWYRQILGQKVEFLVSFYNNEISEKSEIFDDQFSVERPDGSNFTLKIRSTKLEDSAMYFCASSGDRRKLFFGSGTQLSVL.

A remark on this clone: An end of the junction does not agree with germline; a read error may underlie this. The read gets to within 3 residues of the CDR3 end, and the germline J gene fills in the rest. Other DNA variants within this sample encode the same CDR3. This sequence joins TRBV19 and TRBJ1-3, with TRBD1 matching over 8 bases. The germline V gene encodes CDR1 LNHDA and CDR2 SQIVND (reference sequence). This CDR3 has 14 amino acids. The CDR3 here is CASRSGGTGNTIYF. CDR3 bases read: TGTGCCAGTAGATCAGGGGGCACTGGAAACACA. Looking up the rest from reference TRBV19 and TRBJ1-3 gives the full variable domain: DGGITQSPKYLFRKEGQNVTLSCEQNLNHDAMYWYRQDPGQGLRLIYYSQIVNDFQKGDIAEGYSVSREKKESFPLTVTSAQKNPTAFYLCASRSGGTGNTIYFGEGSWLTVV.

This clone was counted ten times or more. The read ends 3 residues before the CDR3 terminus; that terminus is restored from the germline J gene. J is TRBJ2-2 and V is TRBV6-2 or TRBV6-3; 8 bases fit TRBD1. V dropped 4 bases and J dropped 5; count of bases not matched to a gene: 3. The germline CDR1 and CDR2 sequences are MNHEY and SVGEGT. This CDR3 has 14 residues. The CDR3: CASSWDRNTGELFF. The DNA read from the CDR3 is TGTGCCAGCAGTTGGGACAGGAATACCGGGGAG.

This clone has at least ten counts. The CDR3 goes on 3 residues after the read ends, and that part is filled in from the germline J gene. This chain links TRBV12-3 or TRBV12-4 with TRBJ2-1, with 12 bases fitting TRBD2. This CDR3 contains 15 residues. V dropped 6 bases and J dropped 8; count of bases not matched to a gene: 8. Partial CDR3 DNA: TGTGCCAGCAGCCGGACTAGCGGGACTTCTGATGAG. This codes for CASSRTSGTSDE. Given in full, the CDR3 is CASSRTSGTSDEQFF.

This clone was seen ten or more times. The CDR3 end is not reached by the read, which stops 3 residues before it; the germline J gene fills it in. V is TRBV5-8 and J is TRBJ1-2; D gene uncertain. CDR3 size: 14 residues. CDR1 is SGHTS and CDR2 is YDEGEE in the germline V gene. V lost 6 bases and J lost 2, with 14 bases in between. CDR3 amino acids: CASTTRSVNYGYTF. The covered CDR3 bases are TGTGCCAGCACCACTAGGTCTGTGAACTATGGC. The complete variable domain, with remaining parts taken from reference TRBV5-8 and TRBJ1-2, reads EAGVTQSPTHLIKTRGQQATLRCSPISGHTSVYWYQQALGLGLQFLLWYDEGEERNRGNFPPRFSGRQFPNYSSELNVNALELEDSALYLCASTTRSVNYGYTFGSGTRLTVV.

This clone appeared many times. The read ends 3 residues early relative to the CDR3; the germline J gene fills the gap. The V gene is TRBV7-2, the J gene TRBJ1-1; the D is unclear. CDR3 length equals 13 residues. Germline V CDR1 and CDR2: SGHTA, FQGNSA. Trimming removed 0 bases at V and 7 bases at J, with 9 bases between. The chain's CDR3 is CASSLARGVEAFF. The sequenced CDR3 bases are TGTGCCAGCAGCTTAGCGCGCGGGGTTGAA.

At least ten counts were recorded for this clone. The CDR3 end is not reached by the read, which stops 3 residues before it; the germline J gene fills it in. The rearrangement links TRBV29-1 to TRBJ2-5; a weak D match, TRBD2 (5 bases). Trimming cost V 1 base and J 5 bases, with 14 bases left between them. CDR3 size: 14 residues. Germline-derived CDR1 and CDR2 are SQVTM and ANQGSEA. CDR3 amino acids: CSVEGRLRGETQYF. The DNA read from the CDR3 is TGCAGCGTTGAAGGTAGACTCCGCGGGGAGACC. Full variable domain (remainder filled in from reference TRBV29-1 and TRBJ2-5): SAVISQKPSRDICQRGTSLTIQCQVDSQVTMMFWYRQQPGQSLTLIATANQGSEATYESGFVIDKFPISRPNLTFSTLTVSNMSPEDSSIYLCSVEGRLRGETQYFGPGTRLLVL.

This clone has at least ten counts. The CDR3 goes on 3 residues after the read ends, and that part is filled in from the germline J gene. The chain uses TRBV5-1 and TRBJ2-1; no firm D call. This CDR3 comprises 12 residues. Trimming took off 2 bases at V and 5 bases at J, with 5 bases between the two ends. Germline V gene data show CDR1 as SGHRS and CDR2 as YFSETQ. The CDR3 DNA, read in part, is TGCGCCAGCAGCTTCGGTAACAATGAG. It is translated as CASSFGNNE. The entire CDR3 protein is CASSFGNNEQFF.

This clone was counted at least ten times. Read data end 3 residues before the CDR3 end; the end is taken from the germline J gene. The rearrangement joins TRBV4-2 to TRBJ2-7; possibly TRBD1 for D (6 bases). CDR1 is LGHNA and CDR2 is YNFKEQ in the germline V gene. The CDR3 has 16 amino acids. The V end lost 6 bases, the J end lost 1 base, and 19 bases lay between the germline ends. Incomplete CDR3 DNA: TGTGCCAGCAGAGAGTATCCGACAGGCGAATCCTACGAG. Protein: CASREYPTGESYE. The CDR3, in full, reads CASREYPTGESYEQYF.